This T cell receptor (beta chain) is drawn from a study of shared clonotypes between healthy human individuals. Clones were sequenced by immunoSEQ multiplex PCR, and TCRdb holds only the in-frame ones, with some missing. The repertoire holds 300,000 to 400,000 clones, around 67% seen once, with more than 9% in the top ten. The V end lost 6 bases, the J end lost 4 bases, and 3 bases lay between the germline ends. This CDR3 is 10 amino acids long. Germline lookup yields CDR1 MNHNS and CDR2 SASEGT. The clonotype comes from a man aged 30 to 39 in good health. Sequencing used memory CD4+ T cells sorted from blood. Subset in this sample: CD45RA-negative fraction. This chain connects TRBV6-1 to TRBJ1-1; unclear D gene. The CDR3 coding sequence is TGTGCCAGCAGGCTCACTGAAGCTTTCTTT. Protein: CASRLTEAFF.